In this sample, the clone carrying this TCR beta chain turned up once. The antigen is unknown. With 8 bases clipped from V and 0 bases from J, the junction kept 4 bases outside the gene matches. This CDR3 is 16 amino acids long. Germline CDR1 and CDR2: SNHLY and FYNNEI. These data originate in a study of T cells in Graves' hyperthyroidism and ophthalmopathy. About the study: Peripheral blood was drawn at first diagnosis, prior to all treatment.

Exclusion criteria comprised uncontrolled infection, other autoimmune disease, pregnancy or lactation. This sample holds PBMCs from 8.5 to 10 ml fresh peripheral blood. Study observations and caveats: Ophthalmopathy was model-predicted a median roughly 6.2 months pre-onset.

It was RNA transcripts that yielded the amplified TCR beta CDR3 regions. The HTBI primer set served for first-round RT-PCR of the TCR CDR3. TCRdb fed the multiplex PCR reads into MiXCR, producing one record per CDR3 protein. The sample contains approximately 570,000 distinct CDR3 sequences, just under 20% of which appear only once. The chain employs TRBV2 and TRBJ2-6; 10 bases line up with TRBD2. The sample consisted of blood. The TCR comes from a man aged 40-50 years with Graves' ophthalmopathy. The CDR3 coding sequence is TGTGCCAGCCAGCGGGGGGGGCACTCTGGGGCCAACGTCCTGACTTTC. Its translation is CASQRGGHSGANVLTF. Full variable domain (rest looked up from reference TRBV2 and TRBJ2-6): EPEVTQTPSHQVTQMGQEVILRCVPISNHLYFYWYRQILGQKVEFLVSFYNNEISEKSEIFDDQFSVERPDGSNFTLKIRSTKLEDSAMYFCASQRGGHSGANVLTFGAGSRLTVL.